This section outlines one TCR beta chain sequence together with its context. The antigen is not known. The sample belongs to a study of cytomegalovirus exposure and HLA in healthy donors. PCR primers comprised 60 Vbeta and 13 Jbeta primers. Profiling relied on immunoSEQ multiplex PCR, and the TCRdb table lists in-frame clones only, not all of them. The sample lists over 150,000 clones, roughly 76% occurring once. Trimming left V 6 bases short and J 4 bases short, with 17 bases between. This CDR3 region has 14 residues. Germline V gene lookup returns CDR1 SGHTS and CDR2 YDEGEE. The study's findings and limits: Earlier results showed most TCR beta V segments being productive about 87% or about 30% of the time.

The rearrangement links TRBV5-8 to TRBJ2-7, with D possibly matching TRBD2 (5 bases). The source is a human donor in good health. The sample taken for sequencing was PBMCs. The CDR3 here is CASTDTERDYEQYF. In DNA form, the CDR3 reads TGTGCCAGCACTGATACCGAGAGGGATTACGAGCAGTACTTC.